A selection of T cell receptor beta chains follows, all from one sample in a study of cytomegalovirus exposure and HLA in healthy donors. Generated by immunoSEQ multiplex PCR, the TCRdb table keeps only in-frame clones and is missing some. The sample has about 240,000 clones, about 86% seen once. Sequencing input: PBMCs. Receptors were obtained from a woman in her 30s in good health and CMV-seropositive. Each CDR3 is given with its conserved first and last residue. D genes are given only for firm matches. Not every row has a clone size; where given, it reads once, few, many or a size class.

clone_size: NA
v_call: TRBV5-1
d_call: TRBD2
j_call: TRBJ2-2
cdr3_aa: CASSRLRREGLTGELFF
cdr3_nt: TGCGCCAGCAGCCGCCTGAGGCGGGAGGGCCTGACCGGGGAGCTGTTTTTT

clone_size: once
v_call: TRBV19
d_call: NA
j_call: TRBJ2-1
cdr3_aa: CASSTSTYNEQFF
cdr3_nt: TGTGCCAGTAGTACCTCTACCTACAATGAGCAGTTCTTC

clone_size: few
v_call: TRBV13
d_call: TRBD1
j_call: TRBJ1-2
cdr3_aa: CASSRGRTGVNYGYTF
cdr3_nt: TGTGCCAGCAGCCGCGGTAGGACAGGTGTTAACTATGGCTACACCTTC

clone_size: NA
v_call: TRBV7-9
d_call: TRBD2
j_call: TRBJ2-1
cdr3_aa: CASSLAWGLAGLNEQFF
cdr3_nt: TGTGCCAGCAGCTTAGCGTGGGGACTAGCGGGACTCAATGAGCAGTTCTTC

clone_size: NA
v_call: TRBV28
d_call: NA
j_call: TRBJ1-2
cdr3_aa: CASYNQGSFYYGYTF
cdr3_nt: TGTGCCAGCTATAACCAGGGATCGTTTTACTATGGCTACACCTTC

clone_size: NA
v_call: TRBV27
d_call: TRBD2
j_call: TRBJ2-7
cdr3_aa: CASSLASGGYEQYF
cdr3_nt: TGTGCCAGCAGCTTAGCGTCGGGGGGGTACGAGCAGTACTTC

clone_size: NA
v_call: TRBV5-1
d_call: NA
j_call: TRBJ1-1
cdr3_aa: CASSLDSRNTEAFF
cdr3_nt: TGCGCCAGCAGCTTGGACAGCAGGAACACTGAAGCTTTCTTT

clone_size: NA
v_call: TRBV28
d_call: TRBD1
j_call: TRBJ2-2
cdr3_aa: CASSADRGGTGELFF
cdr3_nt: TGTGCCAGCAGCGCCGACAGGGGTGGCACCGGGGAGCTGTTTTTT

clone_size: NA
v_call: TRBV4-1
d_call: NA
j_call: TRBJ1-1
cdr3_aa: CASSQEYEVANTEAFF
cdr3_nt: TGCGCCAGCAGCCAAGAATATGAGGTAGCGAACACTGAAGCTTTCTTT

clone_size: few
v_call: TRBV9
d_call: NA
j_call: TRBJ1-1
cdr3_aa: CASSVEGHPNTEAFF
cdr3_nt: TGTGCCAGCAGCGTAGAGGGACACCCGAACACTGAAGCTTTCTTT

clone_size: NA
v_call: TRBV30
d_call: NA
j_call: TRBJ2-7
cdr3_aa: CAWSAYTPEQYF
cdr3_nt: TGTGCCTGGAGTGCCTATACCCCCGAGCAGTACTTC

clone_size: NA
v_call: TRBV4-2
d_call: TRBD1
j_call: TRBJ2-5
cdr3_aa: CASSQVDSRQGETQYF
cdr3_nt: TGTGCCAGCAGCCAAGTAGATTCCAGACAGGGAGAGACCCAGTACTTC

clone_size: NA
v_call: TRBV9
d_call: TRBD2
j_call: TRBJ2-2
cdr3_aa: CASSVASGSSTGELFF
cdr3_nt: TGTGCCAGCAGCGTAGCGAGCGGGAGTAGCACCGGGGAGCTGTTTTTT

clone_size: NA
v_call: TRBV5-1
d_call: TRBD1
j_call: TRBJ2-1
cdr3_aa: CASSLQGSEQFF
cdr3_nt: TGCGCCAGCAGCCTACAGGGGAGTGAGCAGTTCTTC

clone_size: once
v_call: TRBV29-1
d_call: TRBD2
j_call: TRBJ2-3
cdr3_aa: CSVISGSSDTQYF
cdr3_nt: TGCAGCGTCATCAGCGGGAGCTCAGATACGCAGTATTTT

clone_size: NA
v_call: TRBV28
d_call: NA
j_call: TRBJ2-4
cdr3_aa: CASTGLAKNIQYF
cdr3_nt: TGTGCCAGCACAGGCCTAGCCAAAAACATTCAGTACTTC

clone_size: NA
v_call: TRBV7-9
d_call: TRBD1
j_call: TRBJ2-3
cdr3_aa: CASSARSGTGTDTQYF
cdr3_nt: TGTGCCAGCAGCGCCCGGTCCGGGACAGGAACAGATACGCAGTATTTT

clone_size: NA
v_call: TRBV29-1
d_call: TRBD1
j_call: TRBJ1-3
cdr3_aa: CSVEGQGGSGNTIYF
cdr3_nt: TGCAGCGTTGAGGGGCAGGGGGGATCTGGAAACACCATATATTTT

clone_size: NA
v_call: TRBV19
d_call: NA
j_call: TRBJ2-2
cdr3_aa: CASSIATGRGTGELFF
cdr3_nt: TGTGCCAGTAGTATAGCAACAGGGCGGGGGACCGGGGAGCTGTTTTTT

clone_size: NA
v_call: TRBV12-5
d_call: NA
j_call: TRBJ1-5
cdr3_aa: CASGSLPGQPQHF
cdr3_nt: TGTGCTAGTGGTTCCCTCCCGGGGCAGCCCCAGCATTTT

clone_size: NA
v_call: TRBV28
d_call: NA
j_call: TRBJ1-5
cdr3_aa: CASSLLDRPPQHF
cdr3_nt: TGTGCCAGCAGTTTACTAGACCGGCCGCCCCAGCATTTT

clone_size: NA
v_call: TRBV7-3
d_call: TRBD2
j_call: TRBJ2-3
cdr3_aa: CASSLNPAGVIDTQYF
cdr3_nt: TGTGCCAGCAGCTTAAATCCAGCGGGAGTGATAGATACGCAGTATTTT

clone_size: NA
v_call: TRBV6-1
d_call: NA
j_call: TRBJ2-4
cdr3_aa: CASKEQSLAKNIQYF
cdr3_nt: TGTGCCAGCAAAGAACAGAGCCTAGCCAAAAACATTCAGTACTTC

clone_size: NA
v_call: TRBV11-3
d_call: NA
j_call: TRBJ2-7
cdr3_aa: CASSFYGGGGEQYF
cdr3_nt: TGTGCCAGCAGCTTCTACGGGGGAGGGGGCGAGCAGTACTTC

clone_size: few
v_call: TRBV2
d_call: NA
j_call: TRBJ1-2
cdr3_aa: CASLGTNNYGYTF
cdr3_nt: TGTGCCAGCTTAGGGACAAATAACTATGGCTACACCTTC

clone_size: NA
v_call: TRBV2
d_call: TRBD2
j_call: TRBJ2-7
cdr3_aa: CASSGIKRESSYEQYF
cdr3_nt: TGTGCCAGCTCGGGGATAAAGCGGGAGAGCTCCTACGAGCAGTACTTC

clone_size: NA
v_call: TRBV7-2
d_call: TRBD2
j_call: TRBJ2-7
cdr3_aa: CASSPGGSGRFIYEQYF
cdr3_nt: TGTGCCAGCAGCCCCGGCGGGAGCGGGAGGTTTATTTACGAGCAGTACTTC

clone_size: NA
v_call: TRBV30
d_call: NA
j_call: TRBJ2-7
cdr3_aa: CASLWEDLYEQYF
cdr3_nt: TGTGCCTCCCTATGGGAGGACTTATACGAGCAGTACTTC

clone_size: NA
v_call: TRBV20-1
d_call: NA
j_call: TRBJ2-1
cdr3_aa: CSANRGEQFF
cdr3_nt: TGCAGTGCTAACCGGGGTGAGCAGTTCTTC

clone_size: NA
v_call: TRBV4-2
d_call: TRBD2
j_call: TRBJ2-2
cdr3_aa: CASSQEPLTSGTVGELFF
cdr3_nt: TGTGCCAGCAGCCAAGAACCCCTTACTAGCGGGACGGTGGGGGAGCTGTTTTTT

clone_size: NA
v_call: TRBV5-4
d_call: NA
j_call: TRBJ1-4
cdr3_aa: CASSPDTGTTNEKLFF
cdr3_nt: TGTGCCAGCAGCCCAGATACAGGGACCACTAATGAAAAACTGTTTTTT

clone_size: NA
v_call: TRBV2
d_call: TRBD2
j_call: TRBJ2-3
cdr3_aa: CASSEFSREGLYF
cdr3_nt: TGTGCCAGCAGTGAGTTCTCGCGGGAGGGCCTGTATTTT

clone_size: NA
v_call: TRBV7-6
d_call: TRBD1
j_call: TRBJ2-7
cdr3_aa: CASSRREGQGAYEQYF
cdr3_nt: TGTGCCAGCAGCCGGCGAGAGGGACAGGGGGCCTACGAGCAGTACTTC

clone_size: once
v_call: TRBV7-2
d_call: NA
j_call: TRBJ2-2
cdr3_aa: CASSSGHLPGELFF
cdr3_nt: TGTGCCAGCAGCTCGGGACATCTACCGGGGGAGCTGTTTTTT

clone_size: few
v_call: TRBV5-1
d_call: NA
j_call: TRBJ1-1
cdr3_aa: CASSLRGGTEAFF
cdr3_nt: TGCGCCAGCAGTCTCCGGGGTGGCACTGAAGCTTTCTTT

clone_size: NA
v_call: TRBV2
d_call: NA
j_call: TRBJ2-6
cdr3_aa: CASSGDSGANVLTF
cdr3_nt: TGTGCCAGCTCGGGAGACTCTGGGGCCAACGTCCTGACTTTC

clone_size: NA
v_call: TRBV5-1
d_call: NA
j_call: TRBJ2-7
cdr3_aa: CASSLDTGFYEQYF
cdr3_nt: TGCGCCAGCAGCTTGGACACAGGGTTTTACGAGCAGTACTTC

clone_size: NA
v_call: TRBV19
d_call: TRBD2
j_call: TRBJ2-7
cdr3_aa: CASRGGRYEQYF
cdr3_nt: TGTGCCAGTAGGGGCGGGAGGTACGAGCAGTACTTC

clone_size: NA
v_call: TRBV2
d_call: NA
j_call: TRBJ2-7
cdr3_aa: CASSEASALDDEQYF
cdr3_nt: TGTGCCAGCAGTGAAGCTAGCGCCTTGGATGACGAGCAGTACTTC

clone_size: once
v_call: TRBV2
d_call: TRBD1
j_call: TRBJ2-4
cdr3_aa: CASTGTGVLRDGIQYF
cdr3_nt: TGTGCCAGCACCGGGACAGGGGTTCTTCGTGACGGCATTCAGTACTTC